This T cell receptor beta chain was recovered during a study of blood T cell repertoires in COVID-19. Background on the study: The study drew acute and convalescent COVID-19 samples from the United States, Italy and Spain.

Per the original data handling: Estimation of nucleated cell counts was performed using reference gene primer amplification. Clones were sequenced by immunoSEQ multiplex PCR, and TCRdb holds only the in-frame ones, with some missing. The DNA gave D and trimming, while V, J and clone size come from that table. The sample records 150,000 to 200,000 clones, roughly four fifths being singletons. Germline V gives CDR1 MDHEN, CDR2 SYDVKM. The CDR3 consists of 15 residues. The V gene lost 5 bases and the J gene lost 5 bases, with 18 bases spanning the gap. The chain joins TRBV28 to TRBJ1-1; the D gene is possibly TRBD1 (5 bases). Sequenced input: PBMCs or T cells enriched from blood (not recorded which). The TCR was taken from a man aged 40-55 years who had recovered from COVID-19. CDR3 in amino acids: CASSLRGGVVTEAFF. The CDR3 bases are TGTGCCAGCAGTCTGCGGGGGGGGGTCGTAACTGAAGCTTTCTTT.